This T cell receptor beta chain was observed in a study of blood T cells in healthy people across ages. At the level of the study: About one barcoded beta molecule per two T cells came from capture by template switching. Overall study results and limits: The study found TCR beta diversity correlated strongly with naive T cell percentage.

Each individual donor underwent a draw of ten milliliters of peripheral blood. Using a J-beta primer mix together with a sample-barcoded 5' primer, a second PCR was run for roughly 6 to 11 cycles. TCRdb used MiXCR to reprocess the 5' RACE reads, holding one entry per CDR3 protein. The sample lists around 1,500,000 distinct CDR3 sequences, roughly 45% occurring once. Regarding this clonotype: Its antigen is currently unknown.

This receptor was obtained from a woman between 18 and 29 years old in good health. Sequencing was done on a sample of blood.

The CDR3 region is CASRRTSVTYNEQFF. The DNA of the CDR3 is TGTGCCAGCAGGCGGACTAGCGTCACTTACAATGAGCAGTTCTTC. The gene calls are TRBV5-6 and TRBJ2-1, with 9 bases matching TRBD2. V dropped 5 bases and J dropped 4; count of bases not matched to a gene: 7. CDR1 is SGHDT and CDR2 is YYEEEE in the germline V gene. CDR3 length: 15 residues.